This T cell receptor beta chain comes out of a study of beta chain features in type 1 diabetes. Study-wide results and limits: Shortening of TCRB CDR3s, moderate but significant, appeared in all four CD4+ subsets of Type 1 diabetes patients. No resolution was reached here on whether HLA type influences TCRB rearrangement.

CDR3 length: 15 residues. V was pared by 5 bases and J by 3 bases, with 17 bases between. In germline, CDR1 is MDHEN, CDR2 SYDVKM. A remark on this clone: Its specificity is not known.

Sorting gave populations that all exceeded 95% purity. As every portion of the isolated RNA was reverse transcribed, the sequencing read expressed TCRB transcripts. Read counts averaged about 3.57 million for samples of naive, central memory and regulatory T cells. Using immunoSEQ multiplex PCR, the repertoire was profiled, and TCRdb retains in-frame clones only, with some absent. The sample has 250,000 or so clones, around a quarter seen once; the top ten hold roughly 4.1%. The V call is TRBV28, the J call TRBJ2-7, with D possibly being TRBD2 (5 bases). Sequencing was done on a sample of central memory CD4+ T cells from blood. The TCR comes from a man aged 30 to 45 in good health. The DNA for the CDR3 is TGTGCCAGCAGTATGACGGGAACCAGGTACTACGAGCAGTACTTC. It encodes CASSMTGTRYYEQYF.